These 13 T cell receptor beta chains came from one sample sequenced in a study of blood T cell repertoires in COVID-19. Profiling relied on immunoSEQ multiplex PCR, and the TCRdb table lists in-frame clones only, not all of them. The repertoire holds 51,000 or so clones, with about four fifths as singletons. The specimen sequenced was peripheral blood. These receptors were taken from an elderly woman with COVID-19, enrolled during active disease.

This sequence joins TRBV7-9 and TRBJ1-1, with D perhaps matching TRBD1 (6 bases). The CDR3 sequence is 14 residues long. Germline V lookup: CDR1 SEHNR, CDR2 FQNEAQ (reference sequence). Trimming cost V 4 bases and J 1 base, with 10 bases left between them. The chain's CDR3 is CASSSEGGNTEAFF. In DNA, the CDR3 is TGTGCCAGCAGCTCAGAAGGGGGGAACACTGAAGCTTTCTTT.

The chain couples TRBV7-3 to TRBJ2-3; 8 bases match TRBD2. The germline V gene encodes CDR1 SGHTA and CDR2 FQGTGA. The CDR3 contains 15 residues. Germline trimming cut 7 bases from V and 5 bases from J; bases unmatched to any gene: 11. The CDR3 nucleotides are TGTGCCAGCACCCCCGGGGGGGAGGGAGGAGATACGCAGTATTTT. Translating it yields CASTPGGEGGDTQYF.

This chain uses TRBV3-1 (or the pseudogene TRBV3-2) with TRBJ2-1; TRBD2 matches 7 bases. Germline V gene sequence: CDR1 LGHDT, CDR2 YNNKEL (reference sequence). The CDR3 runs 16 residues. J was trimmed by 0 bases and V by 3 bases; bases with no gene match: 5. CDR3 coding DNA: TGTGCCAGCAGCCACCTAGCGGTTAGCTCCTACAATGAGCAGTTCTTC. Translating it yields CASSHLAVSSYNEQFF.

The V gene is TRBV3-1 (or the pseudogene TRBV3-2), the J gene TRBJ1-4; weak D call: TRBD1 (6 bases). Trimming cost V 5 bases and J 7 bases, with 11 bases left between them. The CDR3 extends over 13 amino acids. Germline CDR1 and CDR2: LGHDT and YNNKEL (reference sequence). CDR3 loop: CASSAHRVEKLFF. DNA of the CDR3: TGTGCCAGCAGCGCCCACAGGGTTGAAAAACTGTTTTTT.

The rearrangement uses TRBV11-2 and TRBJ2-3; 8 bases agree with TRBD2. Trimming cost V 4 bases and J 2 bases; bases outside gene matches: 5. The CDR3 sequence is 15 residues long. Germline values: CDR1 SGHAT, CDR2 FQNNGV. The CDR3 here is CASSSGLGYTDTQYF. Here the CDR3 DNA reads TGTGCCAGCAGCTCGGGACTAGGGTACACAGATACGCAGTATTTT.

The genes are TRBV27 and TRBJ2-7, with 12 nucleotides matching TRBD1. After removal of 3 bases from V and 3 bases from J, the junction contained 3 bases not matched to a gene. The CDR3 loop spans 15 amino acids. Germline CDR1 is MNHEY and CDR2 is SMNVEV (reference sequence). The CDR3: CASSFGTGGIYEQYF. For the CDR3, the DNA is TGTGCCAGCAGTTTCGGGACAGGGGGCATCTACGAGCAGTACTTC.

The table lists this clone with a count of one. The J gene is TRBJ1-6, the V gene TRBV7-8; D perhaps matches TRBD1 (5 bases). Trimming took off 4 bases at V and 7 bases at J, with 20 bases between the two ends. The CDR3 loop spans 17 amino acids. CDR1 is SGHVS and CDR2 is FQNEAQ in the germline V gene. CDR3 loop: CASSSPSTARQNSPLHF. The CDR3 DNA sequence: TGTGCCAGCAGCTCGCCGTCGACAGCGAGACAAAATTCACCCCTCCACTTT. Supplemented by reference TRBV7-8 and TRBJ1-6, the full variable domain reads GAGVSQSPRYKVAKRGQDVALRCDPISGHVSLFWYQQALGQGPEFLTYFQNEAQLDKSGLPSDRFFAERPEGSVSTLKIQRTQQEDSAVYLCASSSPSTARQNSPLHFGNGTRLTVT.

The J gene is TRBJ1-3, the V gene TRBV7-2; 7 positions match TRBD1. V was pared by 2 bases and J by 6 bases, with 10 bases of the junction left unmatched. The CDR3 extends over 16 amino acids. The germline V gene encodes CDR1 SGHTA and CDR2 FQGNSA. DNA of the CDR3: TGTGCCAGCAGCTTATTGTCGGGACAGTGGGCAAACACCATATATTTT. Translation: CASSLLSGQWANTIYF.

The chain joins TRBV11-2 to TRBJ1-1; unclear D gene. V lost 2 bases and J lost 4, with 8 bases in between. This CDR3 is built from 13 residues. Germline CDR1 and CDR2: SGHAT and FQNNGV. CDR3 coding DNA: TGTGCCAGCAGCTTATGGAGTGGCACTGAAGCTTTCTTT. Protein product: CASSLWSGTEAFF.

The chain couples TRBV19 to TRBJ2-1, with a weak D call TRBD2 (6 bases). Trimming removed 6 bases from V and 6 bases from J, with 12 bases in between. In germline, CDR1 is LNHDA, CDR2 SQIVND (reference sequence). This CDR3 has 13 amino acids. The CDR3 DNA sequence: TGTGCCAGTAGAGGGGACTTAGGCAATGAGCAGTTCTTC. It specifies CASRGDLGNEQFF.

The CDR3 region has the DNA TGTGCCAGCCTTTCTCGGGGAGGGGCAGATACGCAGTATTTT. Translation: CASLSRGGADTQYF. The chain has TRBV6-6 and TRBJ2-3; TRBD2 agrees at 7 bases. Germline CDR1 MNHNY, CDR2 SVGAGI (reference sequence). J was trimmed by 4 bases and V by 8 bases; bases with no gene match: 9. The length of the CDR3 is 14 residues.

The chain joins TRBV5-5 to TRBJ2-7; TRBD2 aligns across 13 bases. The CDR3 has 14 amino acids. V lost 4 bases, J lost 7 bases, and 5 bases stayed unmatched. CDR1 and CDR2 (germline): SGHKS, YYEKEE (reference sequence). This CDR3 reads CASSGTSGVGEQYF. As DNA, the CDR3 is TGTGCCAGCAGCGGGACTAGCGGGGTGGGGGAGCAGTACTTC.

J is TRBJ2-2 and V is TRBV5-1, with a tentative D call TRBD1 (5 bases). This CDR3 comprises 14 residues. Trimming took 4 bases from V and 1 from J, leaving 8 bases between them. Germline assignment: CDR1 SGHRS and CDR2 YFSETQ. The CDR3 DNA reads TGCGCCAGCAGCCTACAGGTGAACACCGGGGAGCTGTTTTTT. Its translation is CASSLQVNTGELFF.